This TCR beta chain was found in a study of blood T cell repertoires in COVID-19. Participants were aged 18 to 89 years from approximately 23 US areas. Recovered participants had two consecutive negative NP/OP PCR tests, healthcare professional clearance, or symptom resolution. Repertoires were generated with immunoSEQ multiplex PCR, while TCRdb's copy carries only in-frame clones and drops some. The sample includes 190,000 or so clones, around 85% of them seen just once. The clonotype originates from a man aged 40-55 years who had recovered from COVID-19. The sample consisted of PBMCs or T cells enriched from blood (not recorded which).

CDR3 sequence reads: CASSQDLASGSREQYF. In DNA form, the CDR3 reads TGCGCCAGCAGCCAAGATCTGGCTAGCGGGAGTCGCGAGCAGTACTTC. J is TRBJ2-7 and V is TRBV4-1; TRBD2 agrees at 10 bases. Trimming took 0 bases from V and 6 from J; bases not matched to a gene: 8. The CDR3 consists of 16 residues. The V gene's germline CDR1 is MGHRA and CDR2 YSYEKL.